Shown below are 15 T cell receptor beta chains from a single sample sequenced in a study of technical replicates of blood from several donors. The protocol was immunoSEQ multiplex PCR, while the TCRdb copy is restricted to in-frame clones and leaves out a portion. The table has about 81,000 clones, roughly 77% seen once. Material for sequencing was PBMCs. Source of these receptors: a human donor in good health. Some clones in this sample may be carry-over from other donors' samples.

This chain connects TRBV12-5 to TRBJ2-5; D uncertain. The V and J ends lost 3 bases and 0 bases respectively, with 11 bases between them. This CDR3 comprises 15 residues. Germline V gene sequence: CDR1 LGHNT, CDR2 FRNRAP. The CDR3 region has the DNA TGTGCTAGTGGTTTCTTCCCCGGAGACCAAGAGACCCAGTACTTC. Protein: CASGFFPGDQETQYF.

This clone has only one observation. The chain joins TRBV4-1 to TRBJ1-5; 8 positions agree with TRBD1. Germline V gene data show CDR1 as MGHRA and CDR2 as YSYEKL. V gave up 3 bases and J gave up 5 bases; unmatched junction bases: 12. CDR3 size: 17 residues. The CDR3 DNA reads as TGCGCCAGCAGCCACTTAGGACAGGGTTTTAGGGATCAGCCCCAGCATTTT. It encodes CASSHLGQGFRDQPQHF.

The V and J genes are TRBV28 and TRBJ2-6; D perhaps matches TRBD2 (7 bases). Between the trimmed V and J ends, which lost 7 bases and 3 bases, there was a span of 13 bases. CDR1 is MDHEN, CDR2 SYDVKM, per germline. The CDR3 has 15 residues. CDR3 in amino acids: CASTGGGNGANVLTF. DNA for the CDR3: TGTGCCAGCACGGGGGGCGGAAATGGGGCCAACGTCCTGACTTTC.

The chain recombines TRBV9 with TRBJ1-1; 7 nucleotides match TRBD1. There are 14 residues in the CDR3. Trimming cost V 2 bases and J 2 bases; bases outside gene matches: 3. Per germline, CDR1 SGDLS and CDR2 YYNGEE. The CDR3: CASSVGTVNTEAFF. In nucleotides, the CDR3 is TGTGCCAGCAGCGTCGGGACAGTCAACACTGAAGCTTTCTTT.

This clone was observed once. V usage is TRBV11-2 and J usage is TRBJ2-7; 7 positions agree with TRBD2. The germline V gene has CDR1 SGHAT and CDR2 FQNNGV. The length of the CDR3 is 17 residues. Trimming removed 5 bases from V and 1 base from J; junction bases left unmatched: 14. CDR3 DNA: TGTGCCAGCAGCCCGCAAACTAGCGTAGTTTATTCCTACGAGCAGTACTTC. Encoded protein: CASSPQTSVVYSYEQYF.

The chain employs TRBV10-2 and TRBJ1-4; D is perhaps TRBD1 (6 bases). CDR3 length equals 14 residues. Per the germline V gene, CDR1 is WSHSY and CDR2 is SAAADI. V dropped 3 bases and J dropped 10 bases, with 15 bases sitting between them. DNA for the CDR3: TGCGCCAGCAGTGAACCGGCAGGGGAGAGAAAACTGTTTTTT. As protein: CASSEPAGERKLFF.

The chain links TRBV19 to TRBJ2-3; the D is unclear. V lost 5 bases to trimming and J lost 0 bases, with 12 bases between them. CDR3 length equals 15 residues. CDR1 and CDR2 (germline): LNHDA, SQIVND (reference sequence). The CDR3 reads CASSPQQSSTDTQYF. For the CDR3, the DNA is TGTGCCAGTAGTCCCCAACAGTCTAGCACAGATACGCAGTATTTT.

The chain couples TRBV2 to TRBJ1-6, with 10 positions matching TRBD1. The CDR3 totals 15 residues. The trim removed 5 bases at V and 6 bases at J, leaving 4 bases unmatched. CDR1 is SNHLY and CDR2 is FYNNEI in the germline V gene. CDR3 in DNA: TGTGCCAGCAGTAGACAGGGGGCAGGTAATTCACCCCTCCACTTT. Amino acids: CASSRQGAGNSPLHF.

The CDR3 region has the DNA TGTGCCAGCAGATACCTCGGGGGAGAGAACTATGGCTACACCTTC. This gives the protein CASRYLGGENYGYTF. The chain employs TRBV6-1 and TRBJ1-2; D might be TRBD1 (5 bases). The CDR3 has 15 amino acids. CDR1 is MNHNS and CDR2 is SASEGT in the germline V gene. V lost 6 bases, J lost 2 bases, and 16 bases lay in between.

This clone was counted a few times. The rearrangement links TRBV6-5 to TRBJ1-2; D perhaps matches TRBD1 (6 bases). This CDR3 spans 13 amino acids. V was clipped by 6 bases and J by 2 bases, with 10 bases between them. Germline V gene data show CDR1 as MNHEY and CDR2 as SVGAGI. DNA of the CDR3: TGTGCCAGCAGCGCACAGGGCAACTATGGCTACACCTTC. Residues: CASSAQGNYGYTF.

The chain joins TRBV9 to TRBJ2-5; no reliable D call. Germline CDR1 reads SGDLS; CDR2 reads YYNGEE. The germline V and J ends were trimmed by 3 bases and 7 bases, with 19 bases remaining between them. CDR3 length: 15 amino acids. CDR3 sequence (DNA): TGTGCCAGCAGCGAGCCCCGGCCCTTAGCATGGACCCAGTACTTC. Its protein product is CASSEPRPLAWTQYF.

This clone was seen once. CDR3 sequence: CASSQDASSYEQYF. The CDR3, as DNA: TGCGCCAGCAGCCAAGACGCCAGCTCCTACGAGCAGTACTTC. The chain links TRBV4-1 to TRBJ2-7, with D uncertain. The V end lost 0 bases, the J end lost 0 bases, and 6 bases lay between the germline ends. The CDR3 covers 14 residues. CDR1 is MGHRA and CDR2 is YSYEKL in the germline V gene.

V and J are TRBV5-6 and TRBJ2-2, with 11 bases identical to TRBD2. J gave up 0 bases and V 1 base, and 5 bases lay outside the gene matches. This CDR3 region has 18 residues. Germline values: CDR1 SGHDT, CDR2 YYEEEE. CDR3 amino acids: CASSLPLAGVTNTGELFF. The CDR3 DNA follows: TGTGCCAGCAGCTTGCCACTAGCGGGGGTCACGAACACCGGGGAGCTGTTTTTT.

This rearrangement joins TRBV9 to TRBJ1-3; D might be TRBD1 (6 bases). CDR1 and CDR2 from the germline V gene are SGDLS and YYNGEE. The V end lost 5 bases, the J end lost 3 bases, and 9 bases lay between the germline ends. The CDR3 consists of 13 residues. The CDR3 loop is CASSDRHGNTIYF. The CDR3 nucleotides read TGTGCCAGCAGTGACAGGCATGGAAACACCATATATTTT.

This chain uses TRBV2 with TRBJ1-2, with 7 bases aligning to TRBD1. Germline loops: CDR1 SNHLY, CDR2 FYNNEI. Trimming removed 1 base from V and 13 bases from J; junction bases left unmatched: 21. CDR3 length: 17 amino acids. The CDR3 spells CASSEGEPRGYGPRSTF. CDR3 coding DNA: TGTGCCAGCAGTGAAGGAGAACCCAGGGGGTATGGACCTCGGAGCACCTTC.